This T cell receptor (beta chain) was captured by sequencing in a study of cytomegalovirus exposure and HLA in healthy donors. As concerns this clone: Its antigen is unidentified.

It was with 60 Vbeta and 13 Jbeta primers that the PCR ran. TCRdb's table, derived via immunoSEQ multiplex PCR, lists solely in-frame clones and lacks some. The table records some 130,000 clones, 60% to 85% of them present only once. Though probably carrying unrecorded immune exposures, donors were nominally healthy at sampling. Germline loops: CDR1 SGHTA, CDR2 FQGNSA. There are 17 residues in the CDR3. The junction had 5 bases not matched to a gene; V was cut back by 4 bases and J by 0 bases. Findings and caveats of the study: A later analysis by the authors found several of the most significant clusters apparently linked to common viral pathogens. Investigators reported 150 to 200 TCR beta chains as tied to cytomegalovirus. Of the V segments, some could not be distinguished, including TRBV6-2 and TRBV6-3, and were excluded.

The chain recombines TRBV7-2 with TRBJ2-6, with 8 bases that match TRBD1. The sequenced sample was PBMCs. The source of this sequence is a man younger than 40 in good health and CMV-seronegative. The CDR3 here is CASSWTGSGSGANVLTF. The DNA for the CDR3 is TGTGCCAGCAGCTGGACAGGGTCAGGCTCTGGGGCCAACGTCCTGACTTTC.